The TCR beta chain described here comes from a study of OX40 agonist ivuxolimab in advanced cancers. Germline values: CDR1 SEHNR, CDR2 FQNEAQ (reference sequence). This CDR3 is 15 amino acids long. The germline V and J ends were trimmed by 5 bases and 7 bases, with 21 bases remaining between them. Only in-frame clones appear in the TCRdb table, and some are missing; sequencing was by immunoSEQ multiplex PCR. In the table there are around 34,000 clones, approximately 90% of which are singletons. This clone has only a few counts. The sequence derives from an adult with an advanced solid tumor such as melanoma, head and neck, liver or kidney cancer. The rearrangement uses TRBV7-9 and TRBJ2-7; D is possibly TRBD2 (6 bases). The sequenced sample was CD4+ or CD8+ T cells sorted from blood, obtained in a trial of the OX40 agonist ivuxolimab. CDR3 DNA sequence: TGTGCCAGCAGCCGCCCGGGAGAGTTGGCCCCTGAGCAGTACTTC. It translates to CASSRPGELAPEQYF.